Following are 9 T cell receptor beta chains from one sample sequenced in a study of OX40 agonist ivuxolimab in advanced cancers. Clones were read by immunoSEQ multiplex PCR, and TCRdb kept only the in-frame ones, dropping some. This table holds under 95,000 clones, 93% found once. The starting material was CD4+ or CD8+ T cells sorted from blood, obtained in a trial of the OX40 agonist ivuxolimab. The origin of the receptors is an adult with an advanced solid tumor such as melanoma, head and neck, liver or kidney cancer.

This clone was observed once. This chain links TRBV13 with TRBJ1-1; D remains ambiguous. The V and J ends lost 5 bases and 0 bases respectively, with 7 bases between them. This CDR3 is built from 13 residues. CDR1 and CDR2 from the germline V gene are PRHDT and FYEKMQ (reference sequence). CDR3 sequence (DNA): TGTGCCAGCAGCCTAGCCTTGAACACTGAAGCTTTCTTT. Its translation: CASSLALNTEAFF.

The CDR3 bases are TGTGCCAGCAGCCCGGGACAGGGTTCAGAAGCTTTCTTT. Translated: CASSPGQGSEAFF. The chain employs TRBV4-2 and TRBJ1-1; 9 bases match TRBD1. V lost 4 bases to trimming and J lost 8 bases; unmatched junction nucleotides: 5. CDR3 size: 13 residues. Germline CDR1 and CDR2: LGHNA and YNFKEQ.

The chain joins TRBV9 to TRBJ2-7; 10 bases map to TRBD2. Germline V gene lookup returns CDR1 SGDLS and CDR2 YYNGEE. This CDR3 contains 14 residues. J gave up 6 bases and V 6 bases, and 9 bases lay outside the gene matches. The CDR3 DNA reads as TGTGCCAGCAACCCCCCGGGACTAGCGTCCGAGCAGTACTTC. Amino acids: CASNPPGLASEQYF.

Written as DNA, the CDR3 is TGTGCCTCCCTAACAGGGGGCACTGAAGCTTTCTTT. Encoded protein: CASLTGGTEAFF. This rearrangement joins TRBV19 to TRBJ1-1, with TRBD1 identical over 8 bases. The CDR3 contains 12 residues. From germline, CDR1 is LNHDA and CDR2 SQIVND (reference sequence). V gave up 11 bases and J gave up 4 bases; unmatched junction bases: 6.

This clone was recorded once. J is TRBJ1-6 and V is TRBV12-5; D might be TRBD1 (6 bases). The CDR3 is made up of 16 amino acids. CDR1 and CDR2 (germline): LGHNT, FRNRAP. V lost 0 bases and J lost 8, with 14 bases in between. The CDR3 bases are TGTGCTAGTGGTTTGGTATTTCGGGGGGGCGATTCACCCCTCCACTTT. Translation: CASGLVFRGGDSPLHF.

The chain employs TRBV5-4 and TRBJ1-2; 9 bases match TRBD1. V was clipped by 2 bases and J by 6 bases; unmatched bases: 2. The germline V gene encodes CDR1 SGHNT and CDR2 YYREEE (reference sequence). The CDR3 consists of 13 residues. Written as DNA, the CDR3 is TGTGCCAGCAGCTTACGACAGGGGGATGGCTACACCTTC. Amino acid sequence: CASSLRQGDGYTF.

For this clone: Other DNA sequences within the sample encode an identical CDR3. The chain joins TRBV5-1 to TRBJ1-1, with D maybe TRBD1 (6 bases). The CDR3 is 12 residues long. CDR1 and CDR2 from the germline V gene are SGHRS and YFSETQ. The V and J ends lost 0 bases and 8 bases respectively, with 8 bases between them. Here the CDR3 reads CASSLVGGEAFF. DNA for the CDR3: TGCGCCAGCAGCTTGGTAGGGGGGGAAGCTTTCTTT.

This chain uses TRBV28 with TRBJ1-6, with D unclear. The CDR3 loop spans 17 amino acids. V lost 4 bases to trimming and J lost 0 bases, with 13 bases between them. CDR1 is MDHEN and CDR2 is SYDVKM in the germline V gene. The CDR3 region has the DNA TGTGCCAGCAGTTATTCGGACGCTAGCTCCTATAATTCACCCCTCCACTTT. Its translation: CASSYSDASSYNSPLHF.

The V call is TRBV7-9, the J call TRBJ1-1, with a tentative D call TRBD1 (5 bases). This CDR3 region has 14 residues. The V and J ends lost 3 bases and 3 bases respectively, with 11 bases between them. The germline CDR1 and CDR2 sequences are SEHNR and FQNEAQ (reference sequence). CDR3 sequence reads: CASSFQGGDTEAFF. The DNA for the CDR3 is TGTGCCAGCAGCTTTCAGGGTGGGGACACTGAAGCTTTCTTT.